This T cell receptor beta chain was obtained from a study of blood T cell repertoires in COVID-19. The germline V and J ends were trimmed by 5 bases and 8 bases, with 24 bases remaining between them. The CDR3 runs to 16 residues. Germline CDR1 MNHNY, CDR2 SVGAGI (reference sequence). Sequencing used immunoSEQ multiplex PCR; TCRdb keeps in-frame clones, though not all of them. The profile shows about 98,000 clones, under 85% of them singletons. The V gene is TRBV6-6, the J gene TRBJ1-2, with D tentatively TRBD1 (5 bases). The receptor was isolated from an older man with acute or convalescent COVID-19. The specimen was peripheral blood. The CDR3 DNA reads as TGTGCCAGCAGTCGGGACGCCTTCAGCGGGGTAGAAGGCTACACCTTC. Its translation: CASSRDAFSGVEGYTF.